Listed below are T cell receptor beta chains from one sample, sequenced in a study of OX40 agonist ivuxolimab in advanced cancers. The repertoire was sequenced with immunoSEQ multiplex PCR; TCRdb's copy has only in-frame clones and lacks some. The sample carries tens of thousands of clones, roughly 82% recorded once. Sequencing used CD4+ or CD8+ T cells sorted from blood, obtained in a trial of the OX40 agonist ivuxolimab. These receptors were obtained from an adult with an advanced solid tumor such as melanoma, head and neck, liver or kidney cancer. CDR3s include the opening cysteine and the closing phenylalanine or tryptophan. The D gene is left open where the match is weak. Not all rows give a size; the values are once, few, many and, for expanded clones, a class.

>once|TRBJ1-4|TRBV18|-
CASSPLAVSTNEKLFF
TGTGCCAGCTCACCCCTCGCGGTTTCAACTAATGAAAAACTGTTTTTT
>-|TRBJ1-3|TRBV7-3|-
CASSLNGASGNTIYF
TGTGCCAGCAGCTTAAATGGGGCCTCTGGAAACACCATATATTTT
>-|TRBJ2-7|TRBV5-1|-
CASSLGVSYEQYF
TGTGCCAGCAGCTTGGGCGTATCCTACGAGCAGTACTTC
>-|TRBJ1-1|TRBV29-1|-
CSAAWDLQVTEAFF
TGCAGCGCAGCATGGGACCTGCAGGTCACTGAAGCTTTCTTT
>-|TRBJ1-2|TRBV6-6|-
CASRTGSNYGYTF
TGTGCCAGCAGAACAGGCTCTAACTATGGCTACACCTTC
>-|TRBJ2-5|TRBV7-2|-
CASSLVMRGTQYF
TGTGCCAGCAGCCTCGTCATGCGTGGGACCCAGTACTTC
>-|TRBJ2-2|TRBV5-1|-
CASSRGLAGELFF
TGCGCCAGCAGCAGGGGACTTGCCGGGGAGCTGTTTTTT
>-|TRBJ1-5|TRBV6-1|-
CARYSNQPQHF
TGTGCCCGTTATAGCAATCAGCCCCAGCATTTT
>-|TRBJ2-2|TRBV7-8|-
CASSRIDTGELFF
TGTGCCAGCAGCCGCATCGACACCGGGGAGCTGTTTTTT
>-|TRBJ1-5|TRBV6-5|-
CASSLGGGLGQPQHF
TGTGCCAGCAGTCTCGGAGGGGGGCTGGGTCAGCCCCAGCATTTT
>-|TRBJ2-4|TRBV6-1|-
CASSEARLAKNIQYF
TGTGCCAGCAGTGAAGCGCGTCTAGCCAAAAACATTCAGTACTTC
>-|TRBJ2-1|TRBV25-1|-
CASSIGDATYYNEQFF
TGTGCCAGCAGTATAGGGGATGCAACCTACTACAATGAGCAGTTCTTC
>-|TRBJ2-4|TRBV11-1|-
CASSLGGRNIQYF
TGTGCCAGCAGCTTAGGTGGCAGAAACATTCAGTACTTC
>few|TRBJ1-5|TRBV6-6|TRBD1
CASSTGAAYSNQPQHF
TGTGCCAGCAGTACAGGGGCCGCATATAGCAATCAGCCCCAGCATTTT
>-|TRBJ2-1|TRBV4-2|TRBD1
CASSPGQGPYNEQFF
TGTGCCAGCAGCCCCGGACAGGGGCCATACAATGAGCAGTTCTTC
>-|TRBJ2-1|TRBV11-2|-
CASSLSGNEQFF
TGTGCCAGCAGCTTAAGCGGGAATGAGCAGTTCTTC
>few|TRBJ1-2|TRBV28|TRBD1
CASQTGGGGYTF
TGTGCCAGCCAGACAGGGGGTGGAGGCTACACCTTC
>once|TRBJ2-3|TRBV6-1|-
CASSPWGDSTDTQYF
TGTGCCAGCAGTCCATGGGGGGATTCCACAGATACGCAGTATTTT
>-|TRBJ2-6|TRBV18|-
CASSLSSSGANVLTF
TGTGCCAGCTCCCTCTCTAGCTCTGGGGCCAACGTCCTGACTTTC
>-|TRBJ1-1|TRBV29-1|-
CSVRQELNTEAFF
TGCAGCGTTCGACAGGAGTTGAACACTGAAGCTTTCTTT
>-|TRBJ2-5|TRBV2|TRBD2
CASSQGLAGGQETQYF
TGTGCCAGCAGCCAGGGACTAGCGGGGGGACAAGAGACCCAGTACTTC
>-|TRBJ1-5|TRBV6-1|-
CAISDNRAMSNQPQHF
TGTGCCATCAGTGATAACAGGGCCATGAGCAATCAGCCCCAGCATTTT
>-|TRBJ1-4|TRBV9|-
CASSGGVGTNEKLFF
TGTGCCAGCAGCGGGGGAGTGGGAACTAATGAAAAACTGTTTTTT
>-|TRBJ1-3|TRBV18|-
CASSQRFRTNTIYF
TGTGCCAGCTCACAGCGATTTCGTACGAACACCATATATTTT
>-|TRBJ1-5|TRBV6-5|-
CASSIMRDSNQPQHF
TGTGCCAGCAGTATTATGAGAGATAGCAATCAGCCCCAGCATTTT
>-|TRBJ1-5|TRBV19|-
CASNGGGGLDQPQHF
TGTGCCAGTAACGGTGGGGGCGGGTTGGATCAGCCCCAGCATTTT
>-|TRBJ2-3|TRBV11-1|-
CASSPRGERTDTQYF
TGTGCCAGCAGCCCCCGGGGAGAGCGCACAGATACGCAGTATTTT
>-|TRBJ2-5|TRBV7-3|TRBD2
CASSVTAAGRETQYF
TGTGCCAGCAGCGTGACGGCAGCGGGGCGGGAGACCCAGTACTTC
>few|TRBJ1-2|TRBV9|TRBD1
CASRKTGGLGYTF
TGTGCCAGCAGAAAAACAGGGGGGCTTGGCTACACCTTC
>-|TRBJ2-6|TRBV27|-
CASSALRWLQSRANVLTF
TGTGCCAGCAGTGCTTTGCGCTGGCTACAAAGTCGGGCCAACGTCCTGACTTTC
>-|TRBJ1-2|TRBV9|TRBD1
CASSNRGDGYTF
TGTGCCAGCAGCAACAGGGGGGATGGCTACACCTTC
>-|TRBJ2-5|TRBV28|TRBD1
CASSSPDRDETQYF
TGTGCCAGCAGTTCACCGGACAGGGACGAGACCCAGTACTTC
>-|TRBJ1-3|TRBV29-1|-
CSAQTGAGNTIYF
TGCAGCGCCCAAACAGGAGCTGGAAACACCATATATTTT
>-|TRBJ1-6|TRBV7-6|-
CASSLVSGEGSPLHF
TGTGCCAGCAGCTTAGTTTCAGGAGAGGGTTCACCCCTCCACTTT
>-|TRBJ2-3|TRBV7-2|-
CASSFGATWAQYF
TGTGCCAGCAGCTTTGGGGCAACTTGGGCACAGTATTTT
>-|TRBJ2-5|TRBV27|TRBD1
CASSFNRGIETQYF
TGTGCCAGCAGTTTTAACAGGGGGATTGAGACCCAGTACTTC
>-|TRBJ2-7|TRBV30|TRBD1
CACPFRDRAYEQYF
TGTGCCTGCCCGTTCCGGGACAGGGCCTACGAGCAGTACTTC
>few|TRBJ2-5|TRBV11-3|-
CASSPMGLETQYF
TGTGCCAGCAGCCCCATGGGGTTAGAGACCCAGTACTTC
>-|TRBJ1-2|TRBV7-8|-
CASTPGTDYGYTF
TGTGCCAGCACTCCCGGCACAGATTATGGCTACACCTTC
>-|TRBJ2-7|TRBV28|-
CASSSGPSYEQYF
TGTGCCAGCAGTTCGGGACCCTCCTACGAGCAGTACTTC
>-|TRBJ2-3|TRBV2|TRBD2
CASSYRGGAVGDTQYF
TGTGCCAGCAGTTACCGCGGGGGAGCAGTAGGAGATACGCAGTATTTT
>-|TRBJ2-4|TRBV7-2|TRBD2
CASSLVAGLAKNIQYF
TGTGCCAGCAGCTTAGTAGCGGGGCTAGCCAAAAACATTCAGTACTTC
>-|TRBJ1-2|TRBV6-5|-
CASSLYNIQDYGYTF
TGTGCCAGCAGTTTGTACAATATCCAAGACTATGGCTACACCTTC
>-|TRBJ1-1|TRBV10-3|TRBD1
CATTGTGQAFF
TGTGCCACGACCGGGACAGGACAAGCTTTCTTT
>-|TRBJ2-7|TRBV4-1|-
CASSLGDTYEQYF
TGCGCCAGCAGCCTGGGGGACACCTACGAGCAGTACTTC
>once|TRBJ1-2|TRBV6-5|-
CASSYSGDRYTF
TGTGCCAGCAGTTACTCCGGGGATCGCTACACCTTC
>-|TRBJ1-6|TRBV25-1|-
CASSELSGSVSPLHF
TGTGCCAGCAGTGAGCTTTCCGGGTCGGTATCACCCCTCCACTTT
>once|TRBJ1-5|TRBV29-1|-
CSVADSAAGQPQHF
TGCAGCGTCGCCGACTCAGCCGCGGGTCAGCCCCAGCATTTT
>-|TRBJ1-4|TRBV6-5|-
CASSYTDRFEKLFF
TGTGCCAGCAGTTACACCGACAGGTTTGAAAAACTGTTTTTT
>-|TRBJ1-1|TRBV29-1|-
CSVVGQLNTEAFF
TGCAGCGTAGTTGGGCAGCTGAACACTGAAGCTTTCTTT
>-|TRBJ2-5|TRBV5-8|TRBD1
CASSPGQGKRETQYF
TGTGCCAGCAGCCCCGGACAGGGGAAAAGGGAGACCCAGTACTTC
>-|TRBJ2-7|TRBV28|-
CASSQGEGHWGYEQYF
TGTGCCAGCAGTCAGGGAGAAGGGCATTGGGGGTACGAGCAGTACTTC
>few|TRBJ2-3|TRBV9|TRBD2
CASSTGTSGGTGF
TGTGCCAGCAGCACGGGGACTAGCGGGGGAACCGGTTTT
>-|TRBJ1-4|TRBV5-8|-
CASTLFRGRGEKLFF
TGTGCCAGCACCCTTTTTCGGGGGCGCGGAGAAAAACTGTTTTTT
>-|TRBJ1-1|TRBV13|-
CASSLQMRGNTEAFF
TGTGCCAGCAGCTTACAAATGCGAGGAAACACTGAAGCTTTCTTT